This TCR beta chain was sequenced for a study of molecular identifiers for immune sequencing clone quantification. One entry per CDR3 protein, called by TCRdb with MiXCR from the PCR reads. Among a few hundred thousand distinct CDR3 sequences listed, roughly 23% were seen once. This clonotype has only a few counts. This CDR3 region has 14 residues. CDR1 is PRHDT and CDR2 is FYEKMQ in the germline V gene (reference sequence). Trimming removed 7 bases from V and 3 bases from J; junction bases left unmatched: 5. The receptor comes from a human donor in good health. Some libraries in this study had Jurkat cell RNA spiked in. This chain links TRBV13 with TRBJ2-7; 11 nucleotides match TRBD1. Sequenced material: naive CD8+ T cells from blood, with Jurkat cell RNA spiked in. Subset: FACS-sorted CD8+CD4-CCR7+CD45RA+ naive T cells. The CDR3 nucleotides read TGTGCCAGCACGGCCGGGACAGGGGGCTACGAGCAGTACTTC. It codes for CASTAGTGGYEQYF. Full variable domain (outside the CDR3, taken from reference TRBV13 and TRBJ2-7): AAGVIQSPRHLIKEKRETATLKCYPIPRHDTVYWYQQGPGQDPQFLISFYEKMQSDKGSIPDRFSAQQFSDYHSELNMSSLELGDSALYFCASTAGTGGYEQYFGPGTRLTVT.